Below are 26 T cell receptor beta chains sequenced from a single sample in a study of early T cells in non-severe SARS-CoV-2 infection. TCRdb re-called the 5' RACE reads with MiXCR, one entry per CDR3 protein. The top ten hold about 9.1% of the sample, which has roughly 55,000 distinct CDR3 sequences, about 15% seen once. Specimen: whole blood, collected at baseline. All receptors derive from an adult who was a healthcare worker with PCR-confirmed SARS-CoV-2 infection or an uninfected control (not recorded which).

This clonotype was detected many times. The chain recombines TRBV2 with TRBJ1-5, with 9 positions matching TRBD1. The J segment lost 9 bases and the V segment lost 8 bases, leaving 17 bases of the junction unmatched. This CDR3 has 16 residues. Germline CDR1 is SNHLY and CDR2 is FYNNEI. The CDR3 nucleotides are TGTGCCAGCGCCCAGATACGGGACAGGGCTTCGGGGCCCCAGCATTTT. Its protein product is CASAQIRDRASGPQHF. Supplemented by reference TRBV2 and TRBJ1-5, the full variable domain reads EPEVTQTPSHQVTQMGQEVILRCVPISNHLYFYWYRQILGQKVEFLVSFYNNEISEKSEIFDDQFSVERPDGSNFTLKIRSTKLEDSAMYFCASAQIRDRASGPQHFGDGTRLSIL.

The table lists this clonotype with a few counts. This chain connects TRBV6-1 to TRBJ1-2, with TRBD1 matching 8 bases. With V trimmed by 7 bases and J by 1 base, 8 bases remained unmatched. The CDR3 sequence is 15 residues long. From germline, CDR1 is MNHNS and CDR2 SASEGT. As DNA, the CDR3 is TGTGCCAGCACCCGGACAGGGACCATTAACTATGGCTACACCTTC. It is translated as CASTRTGTINYGYTF.

This clonotype was picked up many times. This chain uses TRBV29-1 with TRBJ2-2; D remains ambiguous. The CDR3 extends over 13 amino acids. The germline V gene has CDR1 SQVTM and CDR2 ANQGSEA. The V end lost 2 bases, the J end lost 1 base, and 5 bases lay between the germline ends. CDR3 loop: CSVEFENTGELFF. The CDR3 DNA reads TGCAGCGTTGAATTTGAGAACACCGGGGAGCTGTTTTTT.

CDR3: CASSPRDGAYEQYF. The DNA for the CDR3 is TGTGCCAGCAGCCCCCGGGACGGAGCCTACGAGCAGTACTTC. V is TRBV3-1 and J is TRBJ2-7, with D possibly called TRBD1 or TRBD2 (5 bases each). The CDR3 contains 14 residues. Per the germline V gene, CDR1 is LGHDT and CDR2 is YNNKEL (reference sequence). The V and J ends lost 4 bases and 2 bases respectively, with 12 bases between them.

This rearrangement joins TRBV5-1 to TRBJ1-4; D is uncertain. Trimming shortened V by 0 bases and J by 0 bases, and 6 bases separated the two germline ends. Per the germline V gene, CDR1 is SGHRS and CDR2 is YFSETQ. The CDR3 consists of 15 residues. The chain's CDR3 is CASSLVGATNEKLFF. CDR3 coding DNA: TGCGCCAGCAGCTTGGTCGGTGCAACTAATGAAAAACTGTTTTTT.

The chain links TRBV12-3 or TRBV12-4 to TRBJ2-7; TRBD1 agrees at 7 bases. V lost 2 bases, J lost 5 bases, and 9 bases stayed unmatched. This CDR3 is 15 amino acids long. DNA for the CDR3: TGTGCCAGCAGTTTAATGGGGACAGTTAACCACGAGCAGTACTTC. Translation: CASSLMGTVNHEQYF.

The chain employs TRBV6-1 and TRBJ1-5; 10 bases line up with TRBD1. The CDR3 extends over 15 amino acids. Trimming at V came to 7 bases and at J to 7 bases, leaving 10 bases not matched to a gene. The germline gives CDR1 MNHNS, CDR2 SASEGT. In nucleotides, the CDR3 is TGTGCCAGCATTTGGGACAGGGGAGGCGGGCAGCCCCAGCATTTT. This codes for CASIWDRGGGQPQHF.

A few counts support this clonotype. This chain connects TRBV10-3 to TRBJ2-1; TRBD2 aligns across 15 bases. The germline CDR1 and CDR2 sequences are ENHRY and SYGVKD. The CDR3 spans 14 residues. V shed 10 bases, J shed 9 bases, and the junction held 7 bases outside the gene matches. CDR3 sequence: CATKGLAGGREQFF. The CDR3 nucleotides are TGTGCCACCAAAGGACTAGCGGGAGGGCGTGAGCAGTTCTTC.

The chain couples TRBV6-2 or TRBV6-3 to TRBJ2-7; D may be TRBD1 (6 bases). Germline lookup yields CDR1 MNHEY and CDR2 SVGEGT. The germline V and J ends were trimmed by 8 bases and 0 bases, with 11 bases remaining between them. The CDR3 totals 13 residues. Here the CDR3 reads CASLRGGSYEQYF. The CDR3, as DNA: TGTGCCAGCCTCAGGGGCGGCTCCTACGAGCAGTACTTC.

The rearrangement links TRBV5-1 to TRBJ1-1; tentatively, D is TRBD1 (6 bases). The CDR3 has 13 amino acids. Trimming removed 5 bases from V and 5 bases from J, with 13 bases in between. The germline V gene encodes CDR1 SGHRS and CDR2 YFSETQ. CDR3 nucleotides: TGCGCCAGCAGAGCAGGGGTAAGGACTGAAGCTTTCTTT. This codes for CASRAGVRTEAFF.

V is TRBV3-1 and J is TRBJ1-5; D ambiguous. Germline lookup yields CDR1 LGHDT and CDR2 YNNKEL (reference sequence). V was pared by 5 bases and J by 5 bases, with 10 bases between. The CDR3 is made up of 13 amino acids. DNA of the CDR3: TGTGCCAGCAGCTCTAATCGGGATCAGCCCCAGCATTTT. As protein: CASSSNRDQPQHF.

This clonotype was counted at least ten times. This chain uses TRBV6-5 with TRBJ1-1, with D perhaps matching TRBD1 (6 bases). The ends were cut back, 5 bases at V and 5 bases at J, with 12 bases in the middle. This CDR3 comprises 13 residues. Germline CDR1 is MNHEY and CDR2 is SVGAGI. In nucleotides, the CDR3 is TGTGCCAGCAGTATTATACAGGGTACTGAAGCTTTCTTT. Translated, it gives CASSIIQGTEAFF.

The rearrangement joins TRBV28 to TRBJ2-7, with D possibly being TRBD1 or TRBD2 (5 bases each). This CDR3 is 12 amino acids long. Germline V lookup: CDR1 MDHEN, CDR2 SYDVKM. The germline V and J ends were trimmed by 6 bases and 12 bases, with 18 bases remaining between them. The CDR3: CASRSRVGGMYF. The DNA for the CDR3 is TGTGCCAGCAGGTCCAGGGTTGGGGGTATGTACTTC.

A word on this clonotype: A read error may produce the germline difference seen at one junction end. The chain carries TRBV7-9 and TRBJ2-3, with a weak D call TRBD2 (6 bases). The CDR3 consists of 15 residues. CDR1 is SEHNR, CDR2 FQNEAQ, per germline (reference sequence). Written as DNA, the CDR3 is TGTGCCGGCAGCTTAGACCGGGACTTCACAGATACGCAGTATTTT. It is translated as CAGSLDRDFTDTQYF.

The chain is built from TRBV18 and TRBJ1-1; D remains ambiguous. V lost 0 bases to trimming and J lost 1 base, with 6 bases between them. CDR3 length equals 14 residues. Germline V gives CDR1 KGHSH, CDR2 LQKENI. CDR3 region: CASSPPAGNTEAFF. In nucleotides, the CDR3 is TGTGCCAGCTCACCACCGGCAGGGAACACTGAAGCTTTCTTT.

The chain links TRBV5-4 to TRBJ2-5; the match to TRBD1 covers 7 bases. The trim removed 4 bases at V and 3 bases at J, leaving 9 bases unmatched. The V gene's germline CDR1 is SGHNT and CDR2 YYREEE (reference sequence). This CDR3 is 15 amino acids long. The chain's CDR3 is CASSPGQSSEETQYF. The CDR3 DNA sequence: TGTGCCAGCAGCCCGGGACAGTCCTCAGAAGAGACCCAGTACTTC.

This clonotype appeared a few times. The chain uses TRBV3-1 and TRBJ1-1, with 7 nucleotides matching TRBD1. Germline assignment: CDR1 LGHDT and CDR2 YNNKEL (reference sequence). CDR3 length equals 12 residues. V trimming: 5 bases; J trimming: 7 bases; junction bases outside the gene matches: 4. In DNA form, the CDR3 reads TGTGCCAGCAGCTCGGGACAGCTTGAAGCTTTCTTT. Translation: CASSSGQLEAFF. Variable domain in full (rest from reference TRBV3-1 and TRBJ1-1): DTAVSQTPKYLVTQMGNDKSIKCEQNLGHDTMYWYKQDSKKFLKIMFSYNNKELIINETVPNRFSPKSPDKAHLNLHINSLELGDSAVYFCASSSGQLEAFFGQGTRLTVV.

This chain uses TRBV6-1 with TRBJ2-5; D is tentatively TRBD1 or TRBD2 (5 bases each). V was trimmed by 8 bases and J by 1 base, leaving 17 bases between them. Germline V gene lookup returns CDR1 MNHNS and CDR2 SASEGT. This CDR3 is built from 15 residues. The CDR3 loop is CASLGPFLSQETQYF. In DNA form, the CDR3 reads TGTGCCAGCCTGGGACCTTTTCTAAGCCAAGAGACCCAGTACTTC.

This sequence joins TRBV5-1 and TRBJ2-2; perhaps TRBD2 as D (7 bases). This CDR3 contains 20 residues. Germline-derived CDR1 and CDR2 are SGHRS and YFSETQ. Trimming stripped 0 bases from V and 1 base from J, with 22 bases between. In DNA, the CDR3 is TGCGCCAGCAGCTTGGCGGTCGGGGGGCTGAGCGGATTGAACACCGGGGAGCTGTTTTTT. Its protein is CASSLAVGGLSGLNTGELFF.

V gene TRBV19 combines with J gene TRBJ2-1; D gene uncertain. The V gene lost 1 base and the J gene lost 0 bases, with 7 bases spanning the gap. Germline V gene sequence: CDR1 LNHDA, CDR2 SQIVND (reference sequence). The CDR3 is 15 residues long. The CDR3 bases are TGTGCCAGTAGTATAGTGCCCGCCTCCTACAATGAGCAGTTCTTC. Encoded protein: CASSIVPASYNEQFF. The full variable domain, in which reference TRBV19 and TRBJ2-1 provide the parts outside the CDR3, is DGGITQSPKYLFRKEGQNVTLSCEQNLNHDAMYWYRQDPGQGLRLIYYSQIVNDFQKGDIAEGYSVSREKKESFPLTVTSAQKNPTAFYLCASSIVPASYNEQFFGPGTRLTVL.

This clonotype appeared a few times. V gene TRBV20-1 combines with J gene TRBJ1-3; D gene unclear. CDR1 and CDR2 from the germline V gene are DFQATT and SNEGSKA (reference sequence). This CDR3 has 13 residues. Trimming shortened V by 3 bases and J by 0 bases, and 6 bases separated the two germline ends. The CDR3 region has the DNA TGCAGTGCTAGGGCAAACTCTGGAAACACCATATATTTT. Encoded protein: CSARANSGNTIYF.

This clonotype was observed many times. The chain links TRBV5-4 to TRBJ2-7, with a tentative D call TRBD2 (5 bases). The CDR3 contains 14 residues. V was shortened by 1 base and J by 4 bases, with 12 bases between the two germline ends. The germline gives CDR1 SGHNT, CDR2 YYREEE (reference sequence). CDR3 sequence (DNA): TGTGCCAGCAGCTTGAGGGAGCGCCTTTACGAGCAGTACTTC. Translating it yields CASSLRERLYEQYF.

This clonotype was observed a handful of times. CDR3 sequence (DNA): TGTGCCAGCACCCCAACTAGTTCATCAGATACGCAGTATTTT. Its protein product is CASTPTSSSDTQYF. V usage is TRBV19 and J usage is TRBJ2-3; D possibly corresponds to TRBD2 (5 bases). This CDR3 spans 14 amino acids. CDR1 and CDR2 from the germline V gene are LNHDA and SQIVND (reference sequence). Trimming cost V 9 bases and J 4 bases, with 17 bases left between them.

This rearrangement joins TRBV5-6 to TRBJ1-1; D uncertain. This CDR3 has 14 residues. CDR1 SGHDT and CDR2 YYEEEE come from the germline V gene. V lost 0 bases to trimming and J lost 1 base, with 7 bases between them. This chain's CDR3 is CASSLGRPNTEAFF. CDR3 bases: TGTGCCAGCAGCTTGGGACGGCCGAACACTGAAGCTTTCTTT.

CDR3 nucleotide sequence: TGTGCCAGCAGCTCGAAAGCTAACTATGGCTACACCTTC. This gives the protein CASSSKANYGYTF. The rearrangement joins TRBV11-2 to TRBJ1-2; D is ambiguous. There are 13 residues in the CDR3. With 4 bases removed from V and 0 bases from J, the gap between germline ends came to 6 bases. Germline values: CDR1 SGHAT, CDR2 FQNNGV.

The V gene is TRBV11-1, the J gene TRBJ2-2, with a weak D call TRBD2 (6 bases). This CDR3 region has 16 residues. Trimming shortened V by 2 bases and J by 5 bases, and 15 bases separated the two germline ends. The germline gives CDR1 SGHAT, CDR2 FQDESV (reference sequence). The CDR3 DNA reads as TGTGCCAGCAGCTTAACGGGGGTCGAGTGGACCGGGGAGCTGTTTTTT. It codes for CASSLTGVEWTGELFF.